This T cell receptor (beta chain) originates from a study of T cells in Graves' hyperthyroidism and ophthalmopathy. Findings and caveats of the study: Within blood appeared most thyroid clonotypes that had expanded above 0.001.

The TCR beta CDR3 regions underwent amplification using RNA transcripts as the source. Primed by the HTBI set, a first-round RT-PCR was run on the TCR CDR3. One entry per CDR3 protein, called by TCRdb with MiXCR from the multiplex PCR reads. The repertoire holds fewer than 45,000 distinct CDR3 sequences, with roughly 49% as singletons. About this clonotype: What it binds is unknown.

This clonotype originated in a woman aged 50 to 60 with Graves' hyperthyroidism that later progressed to Graves' ophthalmopathy. The sequencing sample was made of blood.

CDR3 region: CASSAQGAEGETQYF. CDR3 DNA sequence: TGTGCCAGCAGCGCGCAGGGGGCGGAGGGGGAGACCCAGTACTTC. The J gene is TRBJ2-5, the V gene TRBV9, with 8 bases matching TRBD1. Germline CDR1 reads SGDLS; CDR2 reads YYNGEE. V trimming: 3 bases; J trimming: 5 bases; junction bases outside the gene matches: 9. The CDR3 is made up of 15 amino acids. Using reference TRBV9 and TRBJ2-5 for the parts outside the CDR3, the full variable domain is DSGVTQTPKHLITATGQRVTLRCSPRSGDLSVYWYQQSLDQGLQFLIQYYNGEERAKGNILERFSAQQFPDLHSELNLSSLELGDSALYFCASSAQGAEGETQYFGPGTRLLVL.